This T cell receptor beta chain was captured in a study of T-cell reconstitution after alpha-beta-depleted transplantation in children. General study results and limits: At day 60, the high TCRbeta diversity found in some patients originated from recipient T cells and thymic progenitors that had survived. Reports say that about two months after transplant, the alpha-beta T cells came out of several hundred graft clones that had expanded. Newly generated T cells supplied most T-cell counts and diversity one year post-transplant.

With respect to this clonotype: Its antigen is not known.

Unique molecular identifiers were used to barcode this TCRbeta library. TCRdb re-analysed the PCR reads in MiXCR, keeping a single row per CDR3 protein. This table holds 350,000 to 500,000 distinct CDR3 sequences, 43% found once. The germline CDR1 and CDR2 sequences are SGHRS and YFSETQ. This CDR3 contains 15 residues. Trimming took 4 bases from V and 4 from J, leaving 17 bases between them. Sequenced material: PBMCs, taken before TCRalphabeta/CD19-depleted stem cell transplant. The clonotype comes from a girl aged 2-15 years with aplastic anemia, due to receive a stem cell transplant. The chain has TRBV5-1 and TRBJ2-5, with D perhaps TRBD1 (6 bases). DNA for the CDR3: TGCGCCAGCAGCATACCGGAAACAGGGATAGAGACCCAGTACTTC. Translating it yields CASSIPETGIETQYF.